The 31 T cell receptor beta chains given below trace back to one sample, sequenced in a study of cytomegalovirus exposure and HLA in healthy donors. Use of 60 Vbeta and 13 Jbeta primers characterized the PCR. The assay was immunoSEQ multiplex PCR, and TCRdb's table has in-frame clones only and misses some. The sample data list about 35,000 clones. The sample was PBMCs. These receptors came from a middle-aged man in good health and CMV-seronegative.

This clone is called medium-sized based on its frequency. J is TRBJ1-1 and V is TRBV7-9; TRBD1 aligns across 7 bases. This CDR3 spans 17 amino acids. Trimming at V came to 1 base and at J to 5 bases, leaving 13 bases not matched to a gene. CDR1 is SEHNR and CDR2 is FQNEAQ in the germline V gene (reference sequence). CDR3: CASSLVRRGVRGTEAFF. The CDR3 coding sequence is TGTGCCAGCAGCTTAGTACGCAGGGGGGTTCGGGGTACTGAAGCTTTCTTT.

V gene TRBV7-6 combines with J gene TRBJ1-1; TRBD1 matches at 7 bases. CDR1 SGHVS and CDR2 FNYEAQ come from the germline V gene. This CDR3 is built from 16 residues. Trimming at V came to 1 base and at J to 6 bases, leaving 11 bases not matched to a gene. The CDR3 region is CASSLGDSRRKAEAFF. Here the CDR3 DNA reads TGTGCCAGCAGCTTAGGGGACAGCCGCCGAAAGGCTGAAGCTTTCTTT.

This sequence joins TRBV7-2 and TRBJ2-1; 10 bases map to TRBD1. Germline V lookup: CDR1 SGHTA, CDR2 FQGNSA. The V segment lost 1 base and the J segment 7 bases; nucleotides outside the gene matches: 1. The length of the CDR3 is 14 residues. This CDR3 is CASSLGQGANEQFF. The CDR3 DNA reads TGTGCCAGCAGCTTAGGACAGGGGGCTAATGAGCAGTTCTTC.

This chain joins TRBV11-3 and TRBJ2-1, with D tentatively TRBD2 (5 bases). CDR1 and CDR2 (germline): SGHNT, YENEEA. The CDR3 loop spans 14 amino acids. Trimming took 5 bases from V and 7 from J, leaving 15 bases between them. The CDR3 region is CASSPFPRGNEQFF. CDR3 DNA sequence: TGTGCCAGCAGCCCATTCCCCCGCGGGAATGAGCAGTTCTTC.

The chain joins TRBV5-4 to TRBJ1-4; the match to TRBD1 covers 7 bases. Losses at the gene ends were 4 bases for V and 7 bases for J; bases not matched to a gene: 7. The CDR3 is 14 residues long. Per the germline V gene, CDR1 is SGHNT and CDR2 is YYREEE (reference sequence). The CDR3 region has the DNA TGTGCCAGCAGCGGAGGGGGCGCCGGTGAAAAACTGTTTTTT. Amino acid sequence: CASSGGGAGEKLFF.

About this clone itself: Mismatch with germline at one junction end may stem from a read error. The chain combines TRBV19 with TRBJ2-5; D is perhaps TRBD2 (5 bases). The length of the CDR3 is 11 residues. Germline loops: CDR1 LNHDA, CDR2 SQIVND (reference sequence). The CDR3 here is CASKGREAQYF. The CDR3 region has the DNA TGTGCCAGTAAAGGGAGAGAGGCCCAGTACTTC.

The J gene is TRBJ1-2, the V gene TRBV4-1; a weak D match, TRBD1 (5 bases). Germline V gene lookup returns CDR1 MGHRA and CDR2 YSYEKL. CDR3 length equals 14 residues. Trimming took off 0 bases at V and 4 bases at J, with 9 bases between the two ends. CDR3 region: CASSQEGLGYGYTF. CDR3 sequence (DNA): TGCGCCAGCAGCCAAGAGGGGCTCGGCTATGGCTACACCTTC.

CDR3 sequence reads: CASSYARGPGANVLTF. The CDR3 nucleotides are TGTGCCAGCAGTTACGCCAGGGGACCTGGGGCCAACGTCCTGACTTTC. This chain joins TRBV6-5 and TRBJ2-6; weak D call: TRBD1 (6 bases). This CDR3 is 16 amino acids long. Looked up from germline, CDR1 is MNHEY and CDR2 is SVGAGI. The V and J ends lost 2 bases and 2 bases respectively, with 10 bases between them.

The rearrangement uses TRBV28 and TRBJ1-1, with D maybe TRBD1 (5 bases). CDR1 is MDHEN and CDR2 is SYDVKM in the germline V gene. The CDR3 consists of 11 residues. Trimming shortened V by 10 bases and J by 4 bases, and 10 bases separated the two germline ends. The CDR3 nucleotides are TGTGCCACCGGGAGGGGCACTGAAGCTTTCTTT. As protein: CATGRGTEAFF.

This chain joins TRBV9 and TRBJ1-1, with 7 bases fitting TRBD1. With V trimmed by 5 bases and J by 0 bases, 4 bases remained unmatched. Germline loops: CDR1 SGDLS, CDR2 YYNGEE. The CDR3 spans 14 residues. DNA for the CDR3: TGTGCCAGCAGTCCGGGACAGTTGAACACTGAAGCTTTCTTT. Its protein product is CASSPGQLNTEAFF.

The CDR3 is CASRQTGELFF. DNA of the CDR3: TGCGCCAGTCGACAGACCGGGGAGCTGTTTTTT. The V gene is TRBV23-1, the J gene TRBJ2-2, with D possibly being TRBD1 (5 bases). TRBV23-1 qualifies as an ORF whose function is uncertain. The CDR3 is 11 residues long. The V end lost 9 bases, the J end lost 5 bases, and 7 bases lay between the germline ends.

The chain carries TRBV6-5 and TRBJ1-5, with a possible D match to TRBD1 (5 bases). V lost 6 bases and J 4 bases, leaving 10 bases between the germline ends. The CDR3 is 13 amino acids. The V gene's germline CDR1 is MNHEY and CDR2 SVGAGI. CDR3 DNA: TGTGCCAGCAGACAGACAGTTAATCAGCCCCAGCATTTT. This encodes CASRQTVNQPQHF.

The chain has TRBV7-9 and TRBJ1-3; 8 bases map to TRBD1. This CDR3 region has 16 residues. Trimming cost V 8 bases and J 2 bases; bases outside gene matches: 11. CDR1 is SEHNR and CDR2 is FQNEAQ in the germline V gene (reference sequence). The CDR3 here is CASGGQGFSPGNTIYF. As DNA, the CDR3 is TGTGCCAGCGGCGGACAGGGCTTTTCCCCTGGAAACACCATATATTTT.

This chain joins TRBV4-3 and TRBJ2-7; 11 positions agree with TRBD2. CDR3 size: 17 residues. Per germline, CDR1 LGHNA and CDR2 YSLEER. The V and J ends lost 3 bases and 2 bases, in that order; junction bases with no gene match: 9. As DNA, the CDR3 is TGCGCCAGCAGCCAGGGCGGACTAGCGGGCCTCCCCTACGAGCAGTACTTC. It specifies CASSQGGLAGLPYEQYF.

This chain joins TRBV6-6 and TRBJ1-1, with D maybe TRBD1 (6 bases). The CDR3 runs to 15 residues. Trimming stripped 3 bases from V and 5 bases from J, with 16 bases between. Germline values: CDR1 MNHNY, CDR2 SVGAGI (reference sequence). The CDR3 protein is CASSYSPGGNTEAFF. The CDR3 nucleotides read TGTGCCAGCAGTTATTCGCCTGGGGGCAATACTGAAGCTTTCTTT.

The CDR3 DNA reads as TGTGCCAGCAGTTTTGCAGATCAAGTGCCCTACGAGCAGTACTTC. Translating it yields CASSFADQVPYEQYF. The chain uses TRBV28 and TRBJ2-7; D remains ambiguous. Germline CDR1 reads MDHEN; CDR2 reads SYDVKM. V was clipped by 3 bases and J by 2 bases, with 14 bases between them. The CDR3 has 15 amino acids.

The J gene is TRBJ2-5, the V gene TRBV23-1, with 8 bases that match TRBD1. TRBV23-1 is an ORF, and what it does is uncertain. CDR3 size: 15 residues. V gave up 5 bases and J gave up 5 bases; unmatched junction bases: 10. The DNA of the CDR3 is TGCGCCAGCAGTAAAAACAGGGGGGTGGTGGAGACCCAGTACTTC. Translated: CASSKNRGVVETQYF.

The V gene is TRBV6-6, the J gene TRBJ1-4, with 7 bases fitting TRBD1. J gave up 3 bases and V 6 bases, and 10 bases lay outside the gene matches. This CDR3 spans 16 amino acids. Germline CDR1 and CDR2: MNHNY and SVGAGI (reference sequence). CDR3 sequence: CASSLQGGAANEKLFF. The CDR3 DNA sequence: TGTGCCAGCAGCCTACAAGGGGGCGCGGCTAATGAAAAACTGTTTTTT.

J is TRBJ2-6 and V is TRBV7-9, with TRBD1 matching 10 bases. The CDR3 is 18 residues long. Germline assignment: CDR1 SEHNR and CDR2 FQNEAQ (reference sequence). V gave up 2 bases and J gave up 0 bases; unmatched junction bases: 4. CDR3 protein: CASSLTGQGLSGANVLTF. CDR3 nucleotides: TGTGCCAGCAGCTTAACGGGACAGGGGCTCTCTGGGGCCAACGTCCTGACTTTC. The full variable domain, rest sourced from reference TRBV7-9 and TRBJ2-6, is DTGVSQNPRHKITKRGQNVTFRCDPISEHNRLYWYRQTLGQGPEFLTYFQNEAQLEKSRLLSDRFSAERPKGSFSTLEIQRTEQGDSAMYLCASSLTGQGLSGANVLTFGAGSRLTVL.

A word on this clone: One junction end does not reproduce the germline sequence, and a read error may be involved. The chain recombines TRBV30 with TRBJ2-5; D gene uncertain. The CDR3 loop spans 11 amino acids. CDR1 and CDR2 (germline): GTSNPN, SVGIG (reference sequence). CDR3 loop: CAWTQEKTQYF. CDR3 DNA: TGTGCTTGGACCCAAGAGAAGACCCAGTACTTC.

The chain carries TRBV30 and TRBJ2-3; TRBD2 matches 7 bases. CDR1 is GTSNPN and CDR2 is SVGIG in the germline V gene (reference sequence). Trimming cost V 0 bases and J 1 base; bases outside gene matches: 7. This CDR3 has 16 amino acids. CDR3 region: CAWSVLSGTRTDTQYF. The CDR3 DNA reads TGTGCCTGGAGTGTACTGAGCGGGACCCGCACAGATACGCAGTATTTT.

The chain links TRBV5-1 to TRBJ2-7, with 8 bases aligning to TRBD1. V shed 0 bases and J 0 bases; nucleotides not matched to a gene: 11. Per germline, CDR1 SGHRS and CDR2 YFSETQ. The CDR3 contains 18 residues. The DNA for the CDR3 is TGCGCCAGCAGCTTGGGCCCTGAGACAGGGGTCAGCTCCTACGAGCAGTACTTC. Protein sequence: CASSLGPETGVSSYEQYF.

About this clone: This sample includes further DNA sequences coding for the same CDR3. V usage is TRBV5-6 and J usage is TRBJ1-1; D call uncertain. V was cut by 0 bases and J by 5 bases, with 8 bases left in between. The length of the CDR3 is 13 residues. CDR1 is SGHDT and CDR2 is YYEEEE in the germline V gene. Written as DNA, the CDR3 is TGTGCCAGCAGCTTGGCGGGGAAGACTGAAGCTTTCTTT. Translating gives CASSLAGKTEAFF.

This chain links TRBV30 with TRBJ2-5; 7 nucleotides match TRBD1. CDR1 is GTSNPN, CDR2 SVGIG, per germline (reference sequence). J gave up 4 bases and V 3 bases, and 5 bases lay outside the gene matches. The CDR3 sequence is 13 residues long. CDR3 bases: TGTGCCTGGAGCACAGGGGAACCAGAGACCCAGTACTTC. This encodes CAWSTGEPETQYF.

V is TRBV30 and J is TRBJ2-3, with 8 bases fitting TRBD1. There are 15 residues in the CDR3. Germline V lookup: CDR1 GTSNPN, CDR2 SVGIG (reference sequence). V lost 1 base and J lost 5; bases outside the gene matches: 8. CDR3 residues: CAWSAGQGFGDTQYF. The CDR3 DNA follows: TGTGCCTGGAGTGCAGGACAGGGATTTGGAGATACGCAGTATTTT.

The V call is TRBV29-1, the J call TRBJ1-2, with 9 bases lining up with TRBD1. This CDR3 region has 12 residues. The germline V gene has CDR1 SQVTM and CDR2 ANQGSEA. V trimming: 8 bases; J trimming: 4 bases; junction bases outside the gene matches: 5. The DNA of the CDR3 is TGCAGCTCCGGACAGGGGCCCTATGGCTACACCTTC. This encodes CSSGQGPYGYTF.

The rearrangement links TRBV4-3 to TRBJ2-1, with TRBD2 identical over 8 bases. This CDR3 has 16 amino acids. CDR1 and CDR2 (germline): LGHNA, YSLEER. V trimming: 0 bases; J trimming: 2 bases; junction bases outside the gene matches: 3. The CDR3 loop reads CASSQEPAGAYNEQFF. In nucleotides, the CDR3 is TGCGCCAGCAGCCAAGAGCCAGCGGGAGCCTACAATGAGCAGTTCTTC.

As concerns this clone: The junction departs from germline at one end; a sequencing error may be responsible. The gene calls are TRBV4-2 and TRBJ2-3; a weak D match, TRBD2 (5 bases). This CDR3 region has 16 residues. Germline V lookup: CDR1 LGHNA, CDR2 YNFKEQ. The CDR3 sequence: CASSPPRGASTDKQYF. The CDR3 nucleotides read TGTGCCAGCAGCCCCCCGCGCGGCGCTAGCACAGATAAGCAGTATTTT.

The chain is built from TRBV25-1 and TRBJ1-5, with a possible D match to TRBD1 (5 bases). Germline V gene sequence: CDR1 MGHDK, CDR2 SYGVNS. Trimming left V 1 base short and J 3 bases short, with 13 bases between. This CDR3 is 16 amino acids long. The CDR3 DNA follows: TGTGCCAGCAGTGAATCCCGCCAGGGTCACAATCAGCCCCAGCATTTT. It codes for CASSESRQGHNQPQHF.

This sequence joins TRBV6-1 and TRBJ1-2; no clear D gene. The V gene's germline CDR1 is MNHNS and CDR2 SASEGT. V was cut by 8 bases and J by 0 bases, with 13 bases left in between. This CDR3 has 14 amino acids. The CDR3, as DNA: TGTGCCAGCGGAGTTCCGACTTCTAACTATGGCTACACCTTC. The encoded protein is CASGVPTSNYGYTF.

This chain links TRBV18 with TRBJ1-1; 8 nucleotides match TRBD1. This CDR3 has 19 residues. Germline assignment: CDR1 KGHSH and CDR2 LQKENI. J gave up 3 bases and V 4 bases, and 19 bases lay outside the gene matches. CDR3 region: CASSRIPRGQVGGDTEAFF. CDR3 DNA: TGTGCCAGCTCACGCATCCCTCGGGGACAGGTCGGAGGGGACACTGAAGCTTTCTTT. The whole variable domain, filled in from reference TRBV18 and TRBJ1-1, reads NAGVMQNPRHLVRRRGQEARLRCSPMKGHSHVYWYRQLPEEGLKFMVYLQKENIIDESGMPKERFSAEFPKEGPSILRIQQVVRGDSAAYFCASSRIPRGQVGGDTEAFFGQGTRLTVV.